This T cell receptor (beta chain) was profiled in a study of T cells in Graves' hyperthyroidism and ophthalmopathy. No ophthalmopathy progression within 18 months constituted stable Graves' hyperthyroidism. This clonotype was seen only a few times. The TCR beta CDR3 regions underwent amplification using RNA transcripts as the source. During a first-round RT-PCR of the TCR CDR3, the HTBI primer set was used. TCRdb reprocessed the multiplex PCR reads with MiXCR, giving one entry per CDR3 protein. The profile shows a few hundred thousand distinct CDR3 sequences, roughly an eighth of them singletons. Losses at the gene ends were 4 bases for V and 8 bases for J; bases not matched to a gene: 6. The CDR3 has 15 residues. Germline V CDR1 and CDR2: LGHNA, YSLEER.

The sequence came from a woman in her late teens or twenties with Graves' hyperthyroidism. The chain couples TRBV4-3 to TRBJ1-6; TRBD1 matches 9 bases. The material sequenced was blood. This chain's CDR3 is CASSLSRTGDSPLHF. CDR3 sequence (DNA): TGCGCCAGCAGCCTATCTAGGACAGGGGATTCACCCCTCCACTTT.